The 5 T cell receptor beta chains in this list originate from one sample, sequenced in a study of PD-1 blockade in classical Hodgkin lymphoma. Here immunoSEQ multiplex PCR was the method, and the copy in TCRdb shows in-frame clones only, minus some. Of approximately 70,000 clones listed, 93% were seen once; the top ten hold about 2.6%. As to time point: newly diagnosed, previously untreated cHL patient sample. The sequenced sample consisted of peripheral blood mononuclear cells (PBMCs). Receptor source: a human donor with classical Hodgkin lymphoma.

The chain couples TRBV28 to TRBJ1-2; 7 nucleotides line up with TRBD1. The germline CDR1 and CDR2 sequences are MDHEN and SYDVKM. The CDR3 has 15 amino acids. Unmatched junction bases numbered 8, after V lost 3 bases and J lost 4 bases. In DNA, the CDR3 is TGTGCCAGCAGTTTTGAGACAGGGAGATTCTATGGCTACACCTTC. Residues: CASSFETGRFYGYTF.

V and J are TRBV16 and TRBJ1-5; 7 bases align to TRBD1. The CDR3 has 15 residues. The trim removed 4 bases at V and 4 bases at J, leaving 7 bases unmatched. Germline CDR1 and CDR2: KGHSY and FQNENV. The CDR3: CASSPTGWGNQPQHF. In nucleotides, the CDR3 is TGTGCCAGCAGCCCGACAGGGTGGGGAAATCAGCCCCAGCATTTT. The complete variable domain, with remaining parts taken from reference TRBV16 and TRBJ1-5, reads GEEVAQTPKHLVRGEGQKAKLYCAPIKGHSYVFWYQQVLKNEFKFLISFQNENVFDETGMPKERFSAKCLPNSPCSLEIQATKLEDSAVYFCASSPTGWGNQPQHFGDGTRLSIL.

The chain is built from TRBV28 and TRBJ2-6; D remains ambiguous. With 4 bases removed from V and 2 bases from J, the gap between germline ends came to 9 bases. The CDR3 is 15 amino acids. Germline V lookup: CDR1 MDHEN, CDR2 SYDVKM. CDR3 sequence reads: CASSSLGTGANVLTF. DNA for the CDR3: TGTGCCAGCAGTTCACTGGGGACTGGGGCCAACGTCCTGACTTTC. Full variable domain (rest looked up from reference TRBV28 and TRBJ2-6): DVKVTQSSRYLVKRTGEKVFLECVQDMDHENMFWYRQDPGLGLRLIYFSYDVKMKEKGDIPEGYSVSREKKERFSLILESASTNQTSMYLCASSSLGTGANVLTFGAGSRLTVL.

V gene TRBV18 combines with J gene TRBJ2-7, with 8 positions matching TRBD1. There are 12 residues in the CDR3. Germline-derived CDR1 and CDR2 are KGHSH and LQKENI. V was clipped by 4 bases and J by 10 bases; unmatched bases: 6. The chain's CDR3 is CASSLDRGEQYF. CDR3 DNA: TGTGCCAGCTCACTCGACAGGGGTGAACAGTACTTC.

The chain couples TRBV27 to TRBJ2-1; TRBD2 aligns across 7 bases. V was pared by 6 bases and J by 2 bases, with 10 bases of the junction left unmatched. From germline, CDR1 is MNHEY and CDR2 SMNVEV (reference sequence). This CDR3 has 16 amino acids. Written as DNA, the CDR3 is TGTGCCAGCAGCCCCACCCGGGACTATACCTACAATGAGCAGTTCTTC. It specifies CASSPTRDYTYNEQFF.